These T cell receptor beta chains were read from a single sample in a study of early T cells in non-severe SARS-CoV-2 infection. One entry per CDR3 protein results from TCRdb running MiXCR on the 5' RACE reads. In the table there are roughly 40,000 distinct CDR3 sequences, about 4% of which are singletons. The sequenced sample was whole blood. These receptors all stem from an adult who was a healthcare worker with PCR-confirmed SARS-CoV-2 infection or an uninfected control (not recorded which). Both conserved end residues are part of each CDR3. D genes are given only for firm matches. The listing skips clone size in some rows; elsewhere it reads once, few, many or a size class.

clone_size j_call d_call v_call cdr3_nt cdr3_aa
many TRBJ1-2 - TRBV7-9 TGTGCCAGCAGCTTAGAAAGTCGCAGTGGCTACACCTTC CASSLESRSGYTF
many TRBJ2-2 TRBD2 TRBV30 TGTGCCTGTTATCGACTAGCGGGAGCCGGGGAGCTGTTTTTT CACYRLAGAGELFF
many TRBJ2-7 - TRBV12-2 TGTGCAAGTCGCTTTGGCGGATCCTACGAGCAGTACTTC CASRFGGSYEQYF
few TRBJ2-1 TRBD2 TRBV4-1 TGCGCCAGCAGCCAAGGACTAGCGGGAAGTTTCAATGAGCAGTTCTTC CASSQGLAGSFNEQFF
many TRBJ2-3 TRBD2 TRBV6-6 TGTGCCAGCAGTTACGGCGGGGGGGCCCCAGATACGCAGTATTTT CASSYGGGAPDTQYF
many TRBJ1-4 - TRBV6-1 TGTGCCAGCAGTATCCGGACGTTTAATGAAAAACTGTTTTTT CASSIRTFNEKLFF
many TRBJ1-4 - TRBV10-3 TGTGCCATCTGGGGGAAGGAGTTTCATGAAAAACTGTTTTTT CAIWGKEFHEKLFF
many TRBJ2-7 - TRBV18 TGTGCCAGCTCACCAGCACCTACCTACGAGCAGTACTTC CASSPAPTYEQYF
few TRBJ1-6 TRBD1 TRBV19 TGTGCCAGTAGTACGATCCTTCAGGGGGCAAGTTCACCCCTCCACTTT CASSTILQGASSPLHF
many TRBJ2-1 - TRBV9 TGTGCCAGCAGCGCCAGCGCCAGCTCCTACAATGAGCAGTTCTTC CASSASASSYNEQFF
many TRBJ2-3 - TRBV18 TGTGCCAGCTCACCACCGAACTACCCCACAGATACGCAGTATTTT CASSPPNYPTDTQYF
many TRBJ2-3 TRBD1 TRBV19 TGTGCCAGTAGTTTGCTACCGGGACAGGGCACAGATACGCAGTATTTT CASSLLPGQGTDTQYF
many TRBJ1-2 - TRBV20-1 TGCAGTGCTAGAGGATACGGGTGGAAGCGCTACACCTTC CSARGYGWKRYTF
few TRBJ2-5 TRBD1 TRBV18 TGTGCCAGCACAGACCGAGGGACAGGGGAAGAGACCCAGTACTTC CASTDRGTGEETQYF
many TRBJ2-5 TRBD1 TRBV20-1 TGCAGCGCCGGGGACAGTCATACCGAGACCCAGTACTTC CSAGDSHTETQYF
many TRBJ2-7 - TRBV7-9 TGTGCCAGCAGCTCCCGGGACACCCCGACAGAGCAGTACTTC CASSSRDTPTEQYF
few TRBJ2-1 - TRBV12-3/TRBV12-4 TGTGCCAGCAGTTTAGTGCTTTACAATGAGCAGTTCTTC CASSLVLYNEQFF
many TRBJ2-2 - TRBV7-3 TGTGCCAGCAGCCCGTACAATGACGGGGAGCTGTTTTTT CASSPYNDGELFF
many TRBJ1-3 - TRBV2 TGTGCCAGCAGTGCCCGGTCCTCAGCACTTTCTGGAAACACCATATATTTT CASSARSSALSGNTIYF
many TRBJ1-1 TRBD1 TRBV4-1 TGCGCCAGCAGCCCCCTCCTCCGGGACAGGGGTCATAGGGAAGCTTTCTTT CASSPLLRDRGHREAFF
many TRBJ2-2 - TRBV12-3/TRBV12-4 TGTGCCAGCAGATACAGGGTTGCGAACACCGGGGAGCTGTTTTTT CASRYRVANTGELFF
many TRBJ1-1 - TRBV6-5 TGTGCCAGCAGTCGTAAGGAGAACACTGAAGCTTTCTTT CASSRKENTEAFF
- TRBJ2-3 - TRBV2 TGTGCCAGCAGTCTCGCCCCAGATACGCAGTATTTT CASSLAPDTQYF
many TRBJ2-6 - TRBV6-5 TGTGCCAGCAGTGCCGACTCTGGGGCCAACGTCCTGACTTTC CASSADSGANVLTF
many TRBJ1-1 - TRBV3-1 TGTGCCAGCAGCCAAAAGGTCCGGACAGTTGAAGCTTTCTTT CASSQKVRTVEAFF
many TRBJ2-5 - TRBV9 TGTGCCAGCAGCGCGGACTTCCAAGAGACCCAGTACTTC CASSADFQETQYF
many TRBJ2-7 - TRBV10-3 TGTGCCATCAGGCGGGACAGCACCTCCTACGAGCAGTACTTC CAIRRDSTSYEQYF
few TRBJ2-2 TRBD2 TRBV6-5 TGTGCCAGCAGTTTCAGGACTAGCGGGGGGCACAACACCGGGGAGCTGTTTTTT CASSFRTSGGHNTGELFF
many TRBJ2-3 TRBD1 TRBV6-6 TGTGCCAGCAGTCATACAGGGGGTAGCCAGTATTTT CASSHTGGSQYF
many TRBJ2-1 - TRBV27 TGTGCCAGCGGATTAGCGGTGGACAATGAGCAGTTCTTC CASGLAVDNEQFF
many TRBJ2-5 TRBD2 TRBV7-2 TGTGCCAGCAGCCCTAGCGGGAGGGGTGAGACCCAGTACTTC CASSPSGRGETQYF
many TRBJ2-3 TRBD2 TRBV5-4 TGTGCCAGCAGCTTACCTAGCGGGAGCAGCACAGATACGCAGTATTTT CASSLPSGSSTDTQYF
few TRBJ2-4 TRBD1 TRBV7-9 TGTGCCAGCAGCTCGGGTGGACAGGGGATAGCCAAAAACATTCAGTACTTC CASSSGGQGIAKNIQYF
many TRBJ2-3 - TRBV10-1 TGCGCCAGCAGTGAGGGGCCAAGGAGAGGAGATACGCAGTATTTT CASSEGPRRGDTQYF
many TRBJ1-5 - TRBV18 TGTGCCAGCTCGAAAAGCGGGGTAGGAGATCAGCCCCAGCATTTT CASSKSGVGDQPQHF
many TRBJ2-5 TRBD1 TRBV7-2 TGTGCCAGCAGCTCCGAAGTCGATGGACAGGCAGATGGAGAGACCCAGTACTTC CASSSEVDGQADGETQYF
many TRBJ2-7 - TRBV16 TGTGCCAGCAGCCAACTGGCAGGTTCTTCGGAGCAGTACTTC CASSQLAGSSEQYF
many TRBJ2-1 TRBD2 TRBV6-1 TGTGCCAGCAAAATTTCGCCTAGCGGGAGTTTCAATGAGCAGTTCTTC CASKISPSGSFNEQFF
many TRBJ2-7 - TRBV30 TGTGCCTGGAGGGCCCGAGGAGAGCAGTACTTC CAWRARGEQYF
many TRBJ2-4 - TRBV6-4 TGTGCCAGCAGCGCCCCCCTAGCGCTAGCCAAAAACATTCAGTACTTC CASSAPLALAKNIQYF
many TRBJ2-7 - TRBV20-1 TGCAGTGCTAGAGATGGCCAGGGCCTGGGCTACGAGCAGTACTTC CSARDGQGLGYEQYF
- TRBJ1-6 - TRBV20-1 TGCAGTGCCCCGCCGTCCGGGACCGGGCATTATTCACCCCTCCACTTT CSAPPSGTGHYSPLHF
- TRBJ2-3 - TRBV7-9 TGTGCCAGCGAGGCGGGGAGCACAGATACGCAGTATTTT CASEAGSTDTQYF
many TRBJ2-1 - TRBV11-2 TGTGCCAGCAGCTTAGTACGTGACAATGAGCAGTTCTTC CASSLVRDNEQFF
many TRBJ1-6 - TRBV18 TGTGCCAGCTCACCTCAAGGTCGAGAACCCCTCCACTTT CASSPQGREPLHF
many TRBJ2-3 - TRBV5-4 TGTGCCAGCAGCTTGGAAGCTCTAGAAAACACAGATACGCAGTATTTT CASSLEALENTDTQYF
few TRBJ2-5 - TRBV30 TGTGCCTGGAGTGTACACGAGACCCAGTACTTC CAWSVHETQYF
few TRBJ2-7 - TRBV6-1 TGTGCCAGCAGGGGGTCAGGGGAAAGTGACGAGCAGTACTTC CASRGSGESDEQYF
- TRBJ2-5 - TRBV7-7 TGTGCTAGCAGCCCCACGAGGGGCCTCCAAGAGACCCAGTACTTC CASSPTRGLQETQYF
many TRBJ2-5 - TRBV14 TGTGCCAGCAGCCAATTATGGCAAGAGACCCAGTACTTC CASSQLWQETQYF
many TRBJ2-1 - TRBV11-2 TGTGCCAGCAGCACCTTGAGGGGATCCTACAATGAGCAGTTCTTC CASSTLRGSYNEQFF
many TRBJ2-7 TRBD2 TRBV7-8 TGTGCCAGCAGATTAGGGACTAGCAATGGGGAGCAGTACTTC CASRLGTSNGEQYF
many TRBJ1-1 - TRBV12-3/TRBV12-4 TGTGCCAGCAGTTTAGTGGGGTGGAACACTGAAGCTTTCTTT CASSLVGWNTEAFF
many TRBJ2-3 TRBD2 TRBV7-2 TGTGCCAGCAGCTTAGGACAGCGGGGGGGCACAGATACGCAGTATTTT CASSLGQRGGTDTQYF
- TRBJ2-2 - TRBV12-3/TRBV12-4 TGTGCCGCCAGAAATAGGGGCACCGGGGAGCTGTTTTTT CAARNRGTGELFF
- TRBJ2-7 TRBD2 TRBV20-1 TGCAGTGCTAGAGATGGACTAGCGGGAGACGAGCAGTACTTC CSARDGLAGDEQYF